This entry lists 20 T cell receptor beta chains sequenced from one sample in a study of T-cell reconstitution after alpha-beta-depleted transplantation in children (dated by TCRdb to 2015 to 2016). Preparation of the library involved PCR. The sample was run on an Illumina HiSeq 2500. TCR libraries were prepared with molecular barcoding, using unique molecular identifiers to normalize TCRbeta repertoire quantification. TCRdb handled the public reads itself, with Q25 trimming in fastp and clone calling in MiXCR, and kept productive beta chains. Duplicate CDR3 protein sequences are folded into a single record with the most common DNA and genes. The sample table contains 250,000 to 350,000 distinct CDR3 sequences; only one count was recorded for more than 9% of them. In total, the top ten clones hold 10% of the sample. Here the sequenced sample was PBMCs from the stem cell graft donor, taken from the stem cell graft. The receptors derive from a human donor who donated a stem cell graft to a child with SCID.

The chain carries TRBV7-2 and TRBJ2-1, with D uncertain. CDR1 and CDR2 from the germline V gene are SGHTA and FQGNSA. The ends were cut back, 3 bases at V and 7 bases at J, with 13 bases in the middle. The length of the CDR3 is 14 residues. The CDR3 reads CASSFSLDQNEQFF. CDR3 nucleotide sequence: TGTGCCAGCAGCTTTAGCCTAGACCAAAATGAGCAGTTCTTC.

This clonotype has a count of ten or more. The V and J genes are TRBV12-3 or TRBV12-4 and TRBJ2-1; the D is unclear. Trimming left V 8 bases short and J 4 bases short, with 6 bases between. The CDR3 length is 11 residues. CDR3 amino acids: CASGVYNEQFF. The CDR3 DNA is TGTGCCAGCGGGGTTTACAATGAGCAGTTCTTC.

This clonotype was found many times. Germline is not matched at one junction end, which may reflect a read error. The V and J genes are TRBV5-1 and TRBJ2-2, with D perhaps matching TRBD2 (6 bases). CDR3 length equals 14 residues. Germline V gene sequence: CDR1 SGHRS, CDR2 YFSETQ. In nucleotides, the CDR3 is TGCGCCAGCAGATTGGGGGGTTACACCGGGGAGCTGTTTTTT. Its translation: CASRLGGYTGELFF.

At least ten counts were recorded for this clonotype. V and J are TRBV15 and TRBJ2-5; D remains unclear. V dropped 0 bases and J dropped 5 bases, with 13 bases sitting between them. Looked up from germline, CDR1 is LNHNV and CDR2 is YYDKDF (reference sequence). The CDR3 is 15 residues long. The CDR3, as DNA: TGTGCCACCAGCAGAGATCTTGGGTTTGAGGAGACCCAGTACTTC. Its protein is CATSRDLGFEETQYF.

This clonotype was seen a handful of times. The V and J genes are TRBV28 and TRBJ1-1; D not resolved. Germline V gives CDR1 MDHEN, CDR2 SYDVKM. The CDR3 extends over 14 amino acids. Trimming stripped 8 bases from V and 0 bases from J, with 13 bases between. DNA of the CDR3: TGTGCCAGCGATCAAGGGAATATGAACACTGAAGCTTTCTTT. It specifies CASDQGNMNTEAFF.

The CDR3 sequence: CSAGGQPNTEAFF. CDR3 DNA sequence: TGCAGTGCGGGTGGACAACCGAACACTGAAGCTTTCTTT. The chain recombines TRBV20-1 with TRBJ1-1, with D perhaps matching TRBD1 (5 bases). V lost 6 bases and J lost 1, with 12 bases in between. Germline V gives CDR1 DFQATT, CDR2 SNEGSKA (reference sequence). There are 13 residues in the CDR3.

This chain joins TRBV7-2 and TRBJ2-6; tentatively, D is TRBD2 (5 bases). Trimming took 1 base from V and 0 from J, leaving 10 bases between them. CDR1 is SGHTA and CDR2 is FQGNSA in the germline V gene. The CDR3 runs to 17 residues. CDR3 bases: TGTGCCAGCAGCTTAGTGCTCGGGATCTCTGGGGCCAACGTCCTGACTTTC. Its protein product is CASSLVLGISGANVLTF.

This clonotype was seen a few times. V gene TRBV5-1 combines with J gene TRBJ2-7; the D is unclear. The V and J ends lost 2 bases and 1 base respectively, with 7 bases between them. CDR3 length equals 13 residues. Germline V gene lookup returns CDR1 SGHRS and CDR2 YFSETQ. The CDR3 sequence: CASSFRLSYEQYF. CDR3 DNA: TGCGCCAGCAGCTTCCGTCTATCCTACGAGCAGTACTTC.

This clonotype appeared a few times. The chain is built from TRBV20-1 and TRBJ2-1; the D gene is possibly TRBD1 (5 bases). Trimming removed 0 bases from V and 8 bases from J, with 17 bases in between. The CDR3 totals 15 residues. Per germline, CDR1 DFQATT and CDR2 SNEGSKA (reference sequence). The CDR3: CSARDSQGTTDEQFF. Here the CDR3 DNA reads TGCAGTGCTAGAGATAGCCAGGGCACTACGGATGAGCAGTTCTTC.

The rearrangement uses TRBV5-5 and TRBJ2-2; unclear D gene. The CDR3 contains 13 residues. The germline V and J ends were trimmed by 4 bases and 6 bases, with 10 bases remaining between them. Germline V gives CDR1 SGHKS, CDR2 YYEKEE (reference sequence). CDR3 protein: CASSPGLPGELFF. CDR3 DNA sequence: TGTGCCAGCAGCCCCGGGCTCCCCGGGGAGCTGTTTTTT.

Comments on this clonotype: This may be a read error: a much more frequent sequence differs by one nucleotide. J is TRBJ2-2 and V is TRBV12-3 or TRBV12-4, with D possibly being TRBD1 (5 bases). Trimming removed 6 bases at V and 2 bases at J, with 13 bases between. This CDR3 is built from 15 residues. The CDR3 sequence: CASSNDSPNTGELFF. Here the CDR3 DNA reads TGTGCCAGCAGCAATGACAGTCCCAACACCGGGGAGCTGTTTTTT.

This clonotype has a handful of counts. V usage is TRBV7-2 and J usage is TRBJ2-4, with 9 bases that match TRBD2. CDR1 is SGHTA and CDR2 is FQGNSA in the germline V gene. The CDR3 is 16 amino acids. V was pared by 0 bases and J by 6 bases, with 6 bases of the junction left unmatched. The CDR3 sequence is CASSLASGGYRNIQYF. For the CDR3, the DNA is TGTGCCAGCAGCTTAGCTAGCGGGGGCTACCGAAACATTCAGTACTTC. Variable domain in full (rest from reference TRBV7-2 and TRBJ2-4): GAGVSQSPSNKVTEKGKDVELRCDPISGHTALYWYRQSLGQGLEFLIYFQGNSAPDKSGLPSDRFSAERTGGSVSTLTIQRTQQEDSAVYLCASSLASGGYRNIQYFGAGTRLSVL.

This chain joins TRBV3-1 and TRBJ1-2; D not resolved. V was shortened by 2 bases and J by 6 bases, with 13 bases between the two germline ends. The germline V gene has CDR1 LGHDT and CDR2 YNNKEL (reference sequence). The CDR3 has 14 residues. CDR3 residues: CASSQTTGWHGYTF. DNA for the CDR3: TGTGCCAGCAGCCAAACGACTGGCTGGCATGGCTACACCTTC.

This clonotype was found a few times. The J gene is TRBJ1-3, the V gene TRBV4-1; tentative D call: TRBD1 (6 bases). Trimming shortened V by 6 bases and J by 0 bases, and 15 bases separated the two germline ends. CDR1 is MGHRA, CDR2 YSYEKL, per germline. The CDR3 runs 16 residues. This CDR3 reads CASRSPGQSSGNTIYF. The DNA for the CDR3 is TGCGCCAGCAGGTCACCGGGACAATCCTCTGGAAACACCATATATTTT.

The CDR3 is CSVEDVRRDEQYF. The CDR3 DNA follows: TGCAGCGTTGAAGATGTCAGGAGGGACGAGCAGTACTTC. The V gene is TRBV29-1, the J gene TRBJ2-7, with a possible D match to TRBD2 (6 bases). The V end lost 0 bases, the J end lost 5 bases, and 11 bases lay between the germline ends. Per germline, CDR1 SQVTM and CDR2 ANQGSEA. This CDR3 comprises 13 residues.

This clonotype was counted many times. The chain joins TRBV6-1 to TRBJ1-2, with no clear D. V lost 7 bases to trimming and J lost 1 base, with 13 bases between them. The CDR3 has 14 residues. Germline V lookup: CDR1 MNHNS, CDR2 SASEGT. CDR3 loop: CASTPGPINYGYTF. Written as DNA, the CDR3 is TGTGCCAGCACTCCGGGCCCCATTAACTATGGCTACACCTTC.

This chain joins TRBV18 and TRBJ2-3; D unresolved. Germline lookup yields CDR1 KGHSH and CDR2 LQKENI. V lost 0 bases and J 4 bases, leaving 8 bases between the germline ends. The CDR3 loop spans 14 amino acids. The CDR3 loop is CASSPPQSPDTQYF. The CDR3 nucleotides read TGTGCCAGCTCACCACCTCAATCCCCAGATACGCAGTATTTT.

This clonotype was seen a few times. The chain's CDR3 is CATSRDPRPELYEQYF. As DNA, the CDR3 is TGTGCCACCAGCAGAGATCCGCGGCCCGAACTCTACGAGCAGTACTTC. This chain uses TRBV15 with TRBJ2-7; D gene unclear. This CDR3 is 16 amino acids long. Germline lookup yields CDR1 LNHNV and CDR2 YYDKDF (reference sequence). V shed 0 bases and J shed 3 bases, with 15 bases lying between them.

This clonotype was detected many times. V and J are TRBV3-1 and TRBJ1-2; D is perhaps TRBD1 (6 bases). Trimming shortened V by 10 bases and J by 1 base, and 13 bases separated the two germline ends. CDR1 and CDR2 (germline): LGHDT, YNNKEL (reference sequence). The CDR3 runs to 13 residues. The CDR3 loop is CATAYRDNYGYTF. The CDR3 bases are TGTGCCACCGCATACAGGGATAACTATGGCTACACCTTC.

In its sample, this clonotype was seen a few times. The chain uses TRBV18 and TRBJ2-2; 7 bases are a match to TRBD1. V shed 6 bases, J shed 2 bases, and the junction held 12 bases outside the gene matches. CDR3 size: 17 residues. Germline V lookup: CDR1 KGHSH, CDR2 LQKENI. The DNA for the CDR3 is TGTGCCAGCTCTTCCCCCGGGACAGCACCTAACACCGGGGAGCTGTTTTTT. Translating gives CASSSPGTAPNTGELFF.